The 29 T cell receptor beta chains listed next were all sequenced from one sample in a study of early T cells in non-severe SARS-CoV-2 infection. Each CDR3 protein gets one entry after TCRdb re-called the 5' RACE reads with MiXCR. The table includes about 49,000 distinct CDR3 sequences, over 9.5% detected once. The specimen sequenced was whole blood. Every receptor here comes from an adult who was a healthcare worker with PCR-confirmed SARS-CoV-2 infection or an uninfected control (not recorded which).

This clonotype was counted many times. The chain carries TRBV29-1 and TRBJ1-1, with D possibly being TRBD1 (5 bases). CDR3 length equals 13 residues. From germline, CDR1 is SQVTM and CDR2 ANQGSEA. The V and J ends lost 1 base and 4 bases respectively, with 10 bases between them. The chain's CDR3 is CSVEALGGTEAFF. The DNA for the CDR3 is TGCAGCGTTGAAGCCCTGGGGGGCACTGAAGCTTTCTTT.

V and J are TRBV5-1 and TRBJ2-1; tentatively, D is TRBD2 (6 bases). The CDR3 covers 16 residues. The V and J ends lost 6 bases and 4 bases respectively, with 20 bases between them. Looked up from germline, CDR1 is SGHRS and CDR2 is YFSETQ. The DNA of the CDR3 is TGCGCCAGCAAACCCTACGGGAGCGGACAATACAATGAGCAGTTCTTC. This gives the protein CASKPYGSGQYNEQFF. Complete variable domain (other parts from reference TRBV5-1 and TRBJ2-1): KAGVTQTPRYLIKTRGQQVTLSCSPISGHRSVSWYQQTPGQGLQFLFEYFSETQRNKGNFPGRFSGRQFSNSRSEMNVSTLELGDSALYLCASKPYGSGQYNEQFFGPGTRLTVL.

The chain has TRBV6-5 and TRBJ1-2, with D hard to call. The CDR3 is 13 amino acids. V lost 0 bases, J lost 4 bases, and 6 bases lay in between. The germline gives CDR1 MNHEY, CDR2 SVGAGI. The DNA for the CDR3 is TGTGCCAGCAGTTACTCTGGGGTCTATGGCTACACCTTC. Translated: CASSYSGVYGYTF.

This sequence joins TRBV11-2 and TRBJ1-6; no firm D call. V was trimmed by 5 bases and J by 6 bases, leaving 11 bases between them. CDR3 length equals 14 residues. Per germline, CDR1 SGHAT and CDR2 FQNNGV. The CDR3 coding sequence is TGTGCCAGCAGCCCGAACCTGAGTAATTCACCCCTCCACTTT. This sequence encodes CASSPNLSNSPLHF.

This clonotype was seen a few times. The gene calls are TRBV7-9 and TRBJ2-7; TRBD1 matches 9 bases. Unmatched junction bases numbered 12, after V lost 4 bases and J lost 5 bases. The CDR3 covers 16 residues. Germline V gene sequence: CDR1 SEHNR, CDR2 FQNEAQ (reference sequence). CDR3 loop: CASSSNRGRLVNEQYF. The CDR3 DNA sequence: TGTGCCAGCAGCTCAAACAGGGGGCGCCTAGTTAACGAGCAGTACTTC.

The chain is built from TRBV24-1 and TRBJ1-5; D is undetermined. The CDR3 has 15 amino acids. V lost 4 bases and J 5 bases, leaving 14 bases between the germline ends. Germline CDR1 is KGHDR and CDR2 is SFDVKD. DNA for the CDR3: TGTGCCACCAGTGAATCGACCGACGGGCATCAGCCCCAGCATTTT. Translated: CATSESTDGHQPQHF.

This clonotype was detected a few times. V usage is TRBV7-6 and J usage is TRBJ1-2, with D unresolved. CDR3 length equals 12 residues. Germline CDR1 SGHVS, CDR2 FNYEAQ. The V end was cut by 5 bases, the J end by 8 bases, with 12 bases between. This chain's CDR3 is CASSAGRTGYTF. The CDR3, as DNA: TGTGCCAGCAGCGCTGGTCGTACGGGCTACACCTTC.

V gene TRBV11-1 combines with J gene TRBJ2-1, with 8 bases identical to TRBD1. The V and J ends lost 2 bases and 5 bases, in that order; junction bases with no gene match: 2. The CDR3 has 14 residues. The germline V gene has CDR1 SGHAT and CDR2 FQDESV (reference sequence). CDR3 DNA sequence: TGTGCCAGCAGCTTATACAGGGGGGACAATGAGCAGTTCTTC. Amino acid sequence: CASSLYRGDNEQFF.

V gene TRBV18 combines with J gene TRBJ1-5; 9 nucleotides align to TRBD1. The trim removed 3 bases at V and 7 bases at J, leaving 10 bases unmatched. CDR3 length: 16 residues. CDR1 KGHSH and CDR2 LQKENI come from the germline V gene. The CDR3 loop reads CASSPKDRGPHQPQHF. DNA for the CDR3: TGTGCCAGCTCACCCAAGGACAGGGGACCGCACCAGCCCCAGCATTTT.

This clonotype showed up many times. The CDR3 DNA reads as TGTGCCAGCAGAGGGTGGACGGGAGGGAATGAGCAGTTCTTC. Translation: CASRGWTGGNEQFF. This chain links TRBV6-2 or TRBV6-3 with TRBJ2-1, with 8 bases aligning to TRBD2. Trimming cost V 6 bases and J 7 bases; bases outside gene matches: 8. The CDR3 consists of 14 residues. Per the germline V gene, CDR1 is MNHEY and CDR2 is SVGEGT.

This clonotype was seen a handful of times. One end of the junction does not line up with germline, which may come from a read error. The rearrangement uses TRBV20-1 and TRBJ2-1, with no clear D. The CDR3 extends over 13 amino acids. Per the germline V gene, CDR1 is DFQATT and CDR2 is SNEGSKA (reference sequence). The DNA of the CDR3 is TGCAGTGCCATAAATAATTACAGTAATGAGGAGTTCTTC. Translation gives CSAINNYSNEEFF.

The V gene is TRBV28, the J gene TRBJ2-1; 11 nucleotides match TRBD1. The germline gives CDR1 MDHEN, CDR2 SYDVKM. There are 15 residues in the CDR3. V shed 8 bases, J shed 13 bases, and the junction held 16 bases outside the gene matches. The CDR3 is CASEPLGQGANPQFF. CDR3 coding DNA: TGTGCCAGCGAACCCCTTGGACAGGGGGCGAACCCCCAGTTCTTC.

This clonotype was observed a few times. The rearrangement links TRBV10-2 to TRBJ2-3; 7 bases are a match to TRBD1. The junction had 11 bases not matched to a gene; V was cut back by 10 bases and J by 1 base. Per the germline V gene, CDR1 is WSHSY and CDR2 is SAAADI. The CDR3 is 15 amino acids. For the CDR3, the DNA is TGCGCCACGATCCCTACAGGGGCCCGCACAGATACGCAGTATTTT. This sequence encodes CATIPTGARTDTQYF.

CDR3 in DNA: TGTGCCAGCACCCCTGGCGGGTCCTACAATGAGCAGTTCTTC. Translating gives CASTPGGSYNEQFF. The chain has TRBV6-2 or TRBV6-3 and TRBJ2-1, with D perhaps matching TRBD2 (5 bases). Germline V gene data show CDR1 as MNHEY and CDR2 as SVGEGT. The V end lost 7 bases, the J end lost 1 base, and 11 bases lay between the germline ends. CDR3 length: 14 amino acids.

There are many counts of this clonotype. V usage is TRBV19 and J usage is TRBJ2-2, with 10 bases that match TRBD2. The germline CDR1 and CDR2 sequences are LNHDA and SQIVND (reference sequence). This CDR3 has 19 amino acids. With 3 bases clipped from V and 7 bases from J, the junction kept 17 bases outside the gene matches. CDR3 DNA: TGTGCCAGTAGTATCCTCAGCGGGAGGGCCGTTCGGATTGACGGGGAGCTGTTTTTT. It is translated as CASSILSGRAVRIDGELFF.

This clonotype was seen a few times. This chain joins TRBV5-1 and TRBJ2-1, with 8 bases identical to TRBD2. CDR1 and CDR2 from the germline V gene are SGHRS and YFSETQ. The trim removed 0 bases at V and 6 bases at J, leaving 5 bases unmatched. This CDR3 has 15 amino acids. In nucleotides, the CDR3 is TGCGCCAGCAGCTTGGAGCCAGCGGGGGCCAATGAGCAGTTCTTC. It is translated as CASSLEPAGANEQFF.

The chain links TRBV4-1 to TRBJ2-7, with D tentatively TRBD1 or TRBD2 (5 bases each). The germline CDR1 and CDR2 sequences are MGHRA and YSYEKL. The ends were cut back, 0 bases at V and 2 bases at J, with 11 bases in the middle. This CDR3 comprises 15 residues. The CDR3 is CASSQEGQLAYEQYF. The CDR3 DNA is TGCGCCAGCAGCCAAGAGGGGCAACTAGCCTACGAGCAGTACTTC.

The CDR3: CASSLVTGGAYEQYF. In DNA form, the CDR3 reads TGCGCCAGCAGCTTGGTCACAGGGGGGGCCTACGAGCAGTACTTC. V gene TRBV5-1 combines with J gene TRBJ2-7; weak D call: TRBD1 (8 bases). The CDR3 runs 15 residues. Per germline, CDR1 SGHRS and CDR2 YFSETQ. V shed 0 bases and J shed 2 bases, with 12 bases lying between them.

Ten or more counts support this clonotype. The gene calls are TRBV28 and TRBJ2-7, with D possibly TRBD2 on 6 matching bases. The CDR3 length is 14 residues. The germline V gene encodes CDR1 MDHEN and CDR2 SYDVKM. Trimming shortened V by 5 bases and J by 6 bases, and 17 bases separated the two germline ends. The CDR3 here is CASSPIAESPEQYF. Here the CDR3 DNA reads TGTGCCAGCAGTCCAATAGCGGAATCCCCCGAGCAGTACTTC.

This chain links TRBV2 with TRBJ2-1, with 12 bases identical to TRBD1. V shed 3 bases and J 6 bases; nucleotides not matched to a gene: 3. The CDR3 sequence is 15 residues long. Per the germline V gene, CDR1 is SNHLY and CDR2 is FYNNEI. CDR3 DNA sequence: TGTGCCAGCAGTGAGGGGACAGGGGGCCGCAATGAGCAGTTCTTC. It encodes CASSEGTGGRNEQFF.

This clonotype was observed a few times. This rearrangement joins TRBV4-1 to TRBJ1-4; D is unresolved. The CDR3 contains 17 residues. CDR1 MGHRA and CDR2 YSYEKL come from the germline V gene. The germline V and J ends were trimmed by 0 bases and 2 bases, with 13 bases remaining between them. The CDR3 spells CASSQDRRVGTNEKLFF. DNA for the CDR3: TGCGCCAGCAGCCAAGATCGGAGGGTTGGCACTAATGAAAAACTGTTTTTT.

This rearrangement joins TRBV29-1 to TRBJ2-2; D gene ambiguous. CDR1 and CDR2 (germline): SQVTM, ANQGSEA. Trimming cost V 3 bases and J 1 base, with 6 bases left between them. The CDR3 consists of 13 residues. The CDR3 loop reads CSVDSRNTGELFF. In DNA form, the CDR3 reads TGCAGCGTTGACTCGAGGAACACCGGGGAGCTGTTTTTT.

This clonotype was detected a few times. V is TRBV29-1 and J is TRBJ2-7; 14 nucleotides line up with TRBD2. V gave up 7 bases and J gave up 5 bases; unmatched junction bases: 7. Germline V gives CDR1 SQVTM, CDR2 ANQGSEA. CDR3 length: 14 amino acids. CDR3 region: CSALGLAGVNEQYF. The CDR3 nucleotides are TGCAGCGCTCTGGGACTAGCGGGAGTCAACGAGCAGTACTTC.

This clonotype was detected many times. This chain connects TRBV11-2 to TRBJ2-1, with D unresolved. There are 15 residues in the CDR3. Trimming stripped 6 bases from V and 7 bases from J, with 19 bases between. The germline V gene encodes CDR1 SGHAT and CDR2 FQNNGV. CDR3 DNA: TGTGCCAGCAGGAGTTTAATGGGAAGGAGAAATGAGCAGTTCTTC. Translation gives CASRSLMGRRNEQFF.

The table lists this clonotype with a few counts. V is TRBV28 and J is TRBJ1-2; D is ambiguous. CDR3 length: 16 amino acids. Looked up from germline, CDR1 is MDHEN and CDR2 is SYDVKM. V was trimmed by 2 bases and J by 3 bases, leaving 16 bases between them. In nucleotides, the CDR3 is TGTGCCAGCAGTTTACCGTCTCCTTTAACCTACTATGGCTACACCTTC. Protein: CASSLPSPLTYYGYTF.

This chain connects TRBV25-1 to TRBJ2-3; D may be TRBD2 (6 bases). Trimming cost V 6 bases and J 4 bases, with 17 bases left between them. There are 15 residues in the CDR3. Looked up from germline, CDR1 is MGHDK and CDR2 is SYGVNS. The CDR3 nucleotides are TGTGCCAGCAGCCCCCTGCGGGGTCCCTCAGATACGCAGTATTTT. Encoded protein: CASSPLRGPSDTQYF.

This clonotype was seen a few times. The rearrangement uses TRBV7-9 and TRBJ2-7; D gene unclear. The length of the CDR3 is 11 residues. The V end was cut by 5 bases, the J end by 3 bases, with 5 bases between. Germline V gene lookup returns CDR1 SEHNR and CDR2 FQNEAQ (reference sequence). CDR3 nucleotides: TGTGCCAGCAGCCCCGGCTACGAGCAGTACTTC. Residues: CASSPGYEQYF.

A word on this clonotype: This could be a read error, since a much larger clone is one nucleotide away. J is TRBJ2-1 and V is TRBV6-2 or TRBV6-3; 10 nucleotides align to TRBD2. This CDR3 is built from 18 residues. The germline CDR1 and CDR2 sequences are MNHEY and SVGEGT. The CDR3, as DNA: TGTGCCAGCACTTACTCTAGCGGGAGAGGGGGAGCCTACAATGAGCAGTTCTTC. Translating it yields CASTYSSGRGGAYNEQFF.

The CDR3 sequence is CASSETGFYEQYF. Here the CDR3 DNA reads TGTGCCAGCAGTGAGACAGGGTTCTACGAGCAGTACTTC. This chain links TRBV25-1 with TRBJ2-7, with 7 bases aligning to TRBD1. Losses at the gene ends were 3 bases for V and 3 bases for J; bases not matched to a gene: 2. Germline CDR1 is MGHDK and CDR2 is SYGVNS. This CDR3 has 13 residues.